The 29 T cell receptor beta chains presented below share a single source sample, sequenced in a study of T cell clones after liver transplantation. The protocol was immunoSEQ multiplex PCR, while the TCRdb copy is restricted to in-frame clones and leaves out a portion. The repertoire holds around 18,000 clones, with 80% to 90% as singletons. The sequenced sample was CD8+ T cells from blood, obtained almost 47 months after liver transplant. The receptors here all came from a human patient who received a liver transplant. Among the T cells, some may be from the graft donor.

The chain joins TRBV28 to TRBJ1-5, with D maybe TRBD1 (5 bases). The V end was cut by 1 base, the J end by 0 bases, with 7 bases between. The CDR3 contains 15 residues. Germline CDR1 and CDR2: MDHEN and SYDVKM. The CDR3 is CASSLSGVSNQPQHF. For the CDR3, the DNA is TGTGCCAGCAGTTTATCGGGGGTTAGCAATCAGCCCCAGCATTTT. The variable domain in full, with the rest retrieved from reference TRBV28 and TRBJ1-5, is DVKVTQSSRYLVKRTGEKVFLECVQDMDHENMFWYRQDPGLGLRLIYFSYDVKMKEKGDIPEGYSVSREKKERFSLILESASTNQTSMYLCASSLSGVSNQPQHFGDGTRLSIL.

The J gene is TRBJ2-7, the V gene TRBV4-1; D is perhaps TRBD1 (5 bases). CDR3 size: 15 residues. V dropped 3 bases and J dropped 2 bases, with 14 bases sitting between them. The germline gives CDR1 MGHRA, CDR2 YSYEKL. The CDR3 DNA reads TGCGCCAGCAGCCACCACCTCCGACAGACCTACGAGCAGTACTTC. Protein: CASSHHLRQTYEQYF.

This clone is medium-sized by share. The identical CDR3 is also encoded by other nucleotide sequences in the sample. This sequence joins TRBV11-2 and TRBJ2-7; D might be TRBD2 (6 bases). V shed 0 bases and J shed 0 bases, with 15 bases lying between them. Germline CDR1 and CDR2: SGHAT and FQNNGV. The CDR3 has 17 residues. The CDR3 bases are TGTGCCAGCAGCTTAGATCACACTAGCCCCTTCTCCTACGAGCAGTACTTC. Translation gives CASSLDHTSPFSYEQYF.

V is TRBV28 and J is TRBJ2-3; D not certain. Trimming cost V 2 bases and J 2 bases, with 2 bases left between them. Germline CDR1 and CDR2: MDHEN and SYDVKM. The CDR3 has 12 amino acids. CDR3 loop: CASSLPTDTQYF. The CDR3 region has the DNA TGTGCCAGCAGTTTACCCACAGATACGCAGTATTTT.

The chain joins TRBV5-6 to TRBJ2-5, with D perhaps being TRBD1 or TRBD2 (5 bases each). The CDR3 contains 16 residues. Germline V gene data show CDR1 as SGHDT and CDR2 as YYEEEE. V was pared by 4 bases and J by 5 bases, with 21 bases between. The CDR3: CASSAWAGLEGETQYF. Written as DNA, the CDR3 is TGTGCCAGCAGCGCTTGGGCAGGGCTCGAGGGGGAGACCCAGTACTTC. Supplemented by reference TRBV5-6 and TRBJ2-5, the full variable domain reads DAGVTQSPTHLIKTRGQQVTLRCSPKSGHDTVSWYQQALGQGPQFIFQYYEEEERQRGNFPDRFSGHQFPNYSSELNVNALLLGDSALYLCASSAWAGLEGETQYFGPGTRLLVL.

CDR3 loop: CASSIMAGGNYGYTF. The CDR3 nucleotides read TGTGCCAGTAGTATAATGGCAGGCGGTAACTATGGCTACACCTTC. This chain uses TRBV19 with TRBJ1-2, with unresolved D. This CDR3 is 15 amino acids long. V was trimmed by 2 bases and J by 1 base, leaving 11 bases between them. Looked up from germline, CDR1 is LNHDA and CDR2 is SQIVND (reference sequence).

CDR3 sequence (DNA): TGCAGCGTTTCAGGAGGGCCCAATGAGCAGTTCTTC. Protein: CSVSGGPNEQFF. This chain links TRBV29-1 with TRBJ2-1; TRBD2 might be the D (6 bases). Germline loops: CDR1 SQVTM, CDR2 ANQGSEA. V was trimmed by 5 bases and J by 6 bases, leaving 11 bases between them. The length of the CDR3 is 12 residues.

This clone is a singleton in its sample. The chain carries TRBV11-2 and TRBJ2-7; D is possibly TRBD2 (7 bases). Trimming shortened V by 3 bases and J by 8 bases, and 20 bases separated the two germline ends. Germline V CDR1 and CDR2: SGHAT, FQNNGV. The CDR3 sequence is 15 residues long. The CDR3 DNA reads as TGTGCCAGCAGCTTCTATTCGAAGGGGGGGAGTCAGCAGTACTTC. Protein product: CASSFYSKGGSQQYF.

CDR3 DNA sequence: TGTGCCAGTCGTCCGGGACCAGGGGTAGAAGCTTTCTTT. This codes for CASRPGPGVEAFF. The V call is TRBV19, the J call TRBJ1-1; D possibly corresponds to TRBD1 (6 bases). CDR1 is LNHDA, CDR2 SQIVND, per germline (reference sequence). The CDR3 extends over 13 amino acids. V dropped 8 bases and J dropped 8 bases, with 18 bases sitting between them.

This rearrangement joins TRBV7-6 to TRBJ2-1; D perhaps matches TRBD1 (6 bases). Germline V gene sequence: CDR1 SGHVS, CDR2 FNYEAQ. This CDR3 spans 17 amino acids. V shed 1 base and J shed 9 bases, with 22 bases lying between them. CDR3 amino acids: CASSLEGGSEESVEQFF. For the CDR3, the DNA is TGTGCCAGCAGCTTAGAAGGGGGAAGTGAGGAAAGCGTTGAGCAGTTCTTC.

The chain links TRBV4-1 to TRBJ2-7; D call uncertain. CDR1 MGHRA and CDR2 YSYEKL come from the germline V gene. CDR3 length equals 14 residues. V dropped 0 bases and J dropped 3 bases, with 9 bases sitting between them. CDR3 sequence reads: CASSQDPHLYEQYF. DNA for the CDR3: TGCGCCAGCAGCCAAGACCCTCACCTCTACGAGCAGTACTTC.

This sequence joins TRBV20-1 and TRBJ2-1; D gene uncertain. Germline values: CDR1 DFQATT, CDR2 SNEGSKA (reference sequence). CDR3 length: 11 residues. Trimming took 3 bases from V and 8 from J, leaving 8 bases between them. The CDR3 DNA sequence: TGCAGTGCTAGCCACCGGCATGAGCAGTTCTTC. Protein: CSASHRHEQFF.

V and J are TRBV30 and TRBJ2-1, with TRBD2 matching 8 bases. J gave up 1 base and V 0 bases, and 11 bases lay outside the gene matches. The CDR3 consists of 18 residues. The germline CDR1 and CDR2 sequences are GTSNPN and SVGIG (reference sequence). The CDR3 sequence: CAWSVELAGSISYNEQFF. In nucleotides, the CDR3 is TGTGCCTGGAGTGTTGAGCTAGCGGGTTCGATATCCTACAATGAGCAGTTCTTC. The complete variable domain, with remaining parts taken from reference TRBV30 and TRBJ2-1, reads SQTIHQWPATLVQPVGSPLSLECTVEGTSNPNLYWYRQAAGRGLQLLFYSVGIGQISSEVPQNLSASRPQDRQFILSSKKLLLSDSGFYLCAWSVELAGSISYNEQFFGPGTRLTVL.

The chain carries TRBV2 and TRBJ2-7; D ambiguous. CDR1 and CDR2 from the germline V gene are SNHLY and FYNNEI. V was pared by 3 bases and J by 3 bases, with 3 bases between. CDR3 length: 11 residues. The CDR3 loop reads CASSERYEQYF. In DNA form, the CDR3 reads TGTGCCAGCAGTGAGCGCTACGAGCAGTACTTC. Based on the CDR3 plus reference TRBV2 and TRBJ2-7, the full variable domain is EPEVTQTPSHQVTQMGQEVILRCVPISNHLYFYWYRQILGQKVEFLVSFYNNEISEKSEIFDDQFSVERPDGSNFTLKIRSTKLEDSAMYFCASSERYEQYFGPGTRLTVT.

The rearrangement uses TRBV27 and TRBJ2-1; 9 nucleotides match TRBD2. V gave up 5 bases and J gave up 7 bases; unmatched junction bases: 9. The germline V gene has CDR1 MNHEY and CDR2 SMNVEV (reference sequence). The CDR3 runs to 15 residues. CDR3 region: CASSDSGSAGNEQFF. In DNA form, the CDR3 reads TGTGCCAGCAGTGATAGCGGGAGCGCTGGGAATGAGCAGTTCTTC.

This clone was seen only a few times. The chain employs TRBV9 and TRBJ1-2; possible D gene TRBD1, 5 bases. Germline CDR1 reads SGDLS; CDR2 reads YYNGEE. Deletions cut 4 bases from V and 7 bases from J, with 20 bases between. The CDR3 sequence is 15 residues long. The CDR3 loop is CASSPLGGPARGYTF. The CDR3 DNA reads TGTGCCAGCAGCCCCTTGGGGGGACCTGCTCGTGGCTACACCTTC.

V gene TRBV7-2 combines with J gene TRBJ1-5, with D unresolved. Trimming removed 8 bases at V and 5 bases at J, with 16 bases between. The germline CDR1 and CDR2 sequences are SGHTA and FQGNSA. The CDR3 is made up of 14 amino acids. CDR3 protein: CASAPESDHQPQHF. Here the CDR3 DNA reads TGTGCCAGCGCCCCCGAGTCAGACCATCAGCCCCAGCATTTT.

The chain is built from TRBV11-1 and TRBJ1-1; D is unclear. Germline V gene data show CDR1 as SGHAT and CDR2 as FQDESV (reference sequence). This CDR3 comprises 13 residues. V lost 3 bases and J 4 bases, leaving 9 bases between the germline ends. The CDR3 DNA reads TGTGCCAGCAGCTTCTGGGGAGGCACTGAAGCTTTCTTT. Residues: CASSFWGGTEAFF.

The chain recombines TRBV19 with TRBJ2-7, with 11 bases aligning to TRBD1. The V gene's germline CDR1 is LNHDA and CDR2 SQIVND (reference sequence). The trim removed 6 bases at V and 2 bases at J, leaving 3 bases unmatched. The CDR3 runs to 14 residues. The CDR3, as DNA: TGTGCCAGTAGCTGGACAGGGGGCCCCTACGAGCAGTACTTC. Translation gives CASSWTGGPYEQYF.

The genes are TRBV7-9 and TRBJ1-1; D uncertain. Per the germline V gene, CDR1 is SEHNR and CDR2 is FQNEAQ (reference sequence). V dropped 1 base and J dropped 7 bases, with 10 bases sitting between them. The CDR3 has 13 residues. CDR3 sequence (DNA): TGTGCCAGCAGCTTAGTAGGCAGGATTGAAGCTTTCTTT. This translates into CASSLVGRIEAFF.

J is TRBJ2-7 and V is TRBV28; no reliable D call. Germline V gene data show CDR1 as MDHEN and CDR2 as SYDVKM. V was pared by 7 bases and J by 2 bases, with 21 bases between. CDR3 size: 16 residues. As DNA, the CDR3 is TGTGCCAGCAACCCCGATCCCCCGAGTCTAACCTACGAGCAGTACTTC. This gives the protein CASNPDPPSLTYEQYF.

The V and J genes are TRBV10-1 and TRBJ2-7; 7 bases line up with TRBD2. Losses at the gene ends were 3 bases for V and 1 base for J; bases not matched to a gene: 6. Germline assignment: CDR1 WNHNN and CDR2 SYGVQD (reference sequence). The CDR3 is 15 amino acids. Here the CDR3 DNA reads TGCGCCAGCAGTGAAGGGCGGGAGAGGTCCTACGAGCAGTACTTC. It codes for CASSEGRERSYEQYF.

V gene TRBV11-2 combines with J gene TRBJ2-7; 10 bases match TRBD1. The CDR3 runs to 14 residues. With V trimmed by 2 bases and J by 6 bases, 4 bases remained unmatched. Germline CDR1 SGHAT, CDR2 FQNNGV. The CDR3 DNA reads TGTGCCAGCAGCTTATTGGACAGGGGGTCCGAGCAGTACTTC. Translation: CASSLLDRGSEQYF.

This chain joins TRBV29-1 and TRBJ1-4; weak D call: TRBD1 (5 bases). The V end was cut by 4 bases, the J end by 2 bases, with 8 bases between. Germline V gene sequence: CDR1 SQVTM, CDR2 ANQGSEA. The CDR3 is 13 amino acids. The CDR3 region is CSVVEGTNEKLFF. For the CDR3, the DNA is TGCAGCGTTGTCGAGGGGACTAATGAAAAACTGTTTTTT.

The chain couples TRBV30 to TRBJ2-7; a possible D gene is TRBD2 (5 bases). The CDR3 has 14 residues. V lost 4 bases, J lost 3 bases, and 16 bases lay in between. Per germline, CDR1 GTSNPN and CDR2 SVGIG (reference sequence). The CDR3 region is CAWNMVARNYEQYF. The CDR3 DNA follows: TGTGCCTGGAATATGGTAGCGCGAAACTACGAGCAGTACTTC. Full variable domain (remainder filled in from reference TRBV30 and TRBJ2-7): SQTIHQWPATLVQPVGSPLSLECTVEGTSNPNLYWYRQAAGRGLQLLFYSVGIGQISSEVPQNLSASRPQDRQFILSSKKLLLSDSGFYLCAWNMVARNYEQYFGPGTRLTVT.

The chain has TRBV19 and TRBJ2-1, with a possible D match to TRBD2 (5 bases). The V gene's germline CDR1 is LNHDA and CDR2 SQIVND (reference sequence). V was shortened by 2 bases and J by 7 bases, with 6 bases between the two germline ends. This CDR3 region has 12 residues. The CDR3 DNA follows: TGTGCCAGTAGTATACTAGCAAATGAGCAGTTCTTC. Encoded protein: CASSILANEQFF.

The DNA of the CDR3 is TGCGCCAGCAGTGGGCGAGGGAACACTGAAGCTTTCTTT. It yields the protein CASSGRGNTEAFF. This chain connects TRBV4-1 to TRBJ1-1; D is unresolved. The CDR3 covers 13 residues. Germline CDR1 MGHRA, CDR2 YSYEKL. The V end lost 6 bases, the J end lost 1 base, and 9 bases lay between the germline ends.

The gene calls are TRBV28 and TRBJ2-3; perhaps TRBD2 as D (6 bases). The CDR3 spans 15 residues. Germline assignment: CDR1 MDHEN and CDR2 SYDVKM. Trimming removed 8 bases from V and 4 bases from J, with 19 bases in between. The CDR3, as DNA: TGTGCCAGCCAAGGAGGGAGCTCACGGGCAGATACGCAGTATTTT. Translating gives CASQGGSSRADTQYF. The variable domain in full, completed from reference TRBV28 and TRBJ2-3, reads DVKVTQSSRYLVKRTGEKVFLECVQDMDHENMFWYRQDPGLGLRLIYFSYDVKMKEKGDIPEGYSVSREKKERFSLILESASTNQTSMYLCASQGGSSRADTQYFGPGTRLTVL.

V and J are TRBV27 and TRBJ2-7; possible D gene TRBD1, 6 bases. The CDR3 extends over 14 amino acids. Looked up from germline, CDR1 is MNHEY and CDR2 is SMNVEV (reference sequence). The V end lost 5 bases, the J end lost 5 bases, and 16 bases lay between the germline ends. As DNA, the CDR3 is TGTGCCAGCAGTGCCCTCGGACAGAACCACGAGCAGTACTTC. This encodes CASSALGQNHEQYF.